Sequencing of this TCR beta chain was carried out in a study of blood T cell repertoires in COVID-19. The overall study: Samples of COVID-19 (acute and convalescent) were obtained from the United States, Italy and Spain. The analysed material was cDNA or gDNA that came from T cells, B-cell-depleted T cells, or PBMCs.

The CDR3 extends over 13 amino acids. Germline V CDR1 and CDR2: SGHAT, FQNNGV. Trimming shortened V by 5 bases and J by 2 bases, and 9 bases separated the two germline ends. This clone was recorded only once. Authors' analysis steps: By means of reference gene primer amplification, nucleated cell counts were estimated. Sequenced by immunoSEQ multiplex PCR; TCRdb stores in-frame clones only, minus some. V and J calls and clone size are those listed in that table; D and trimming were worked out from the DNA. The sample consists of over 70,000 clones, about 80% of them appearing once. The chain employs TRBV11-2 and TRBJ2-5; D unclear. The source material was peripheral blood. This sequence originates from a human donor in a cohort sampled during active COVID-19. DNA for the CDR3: TGTGCCAGCAGCCCAAGCTGGCAAGAGACCCAGTACTTC. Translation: CASSPSWQETQYF.